The 14 T cell receptor beta chains below all came from one sample that was sequenced in a study of STAT5B mutations in CD4+ large granular lymphocyte leukemia. Profiled with immunoSEQ multiplex PCR; TCRdb holds only in-frame clones, not every one. Found here are some 28,000 clones, 65% to 80% of them singletons; the top ten hold roughly 3.2%. Sequences were obtained from CD4+ T cells from blood buffy coats. These receptors were collected from a human donor in good health.

The chain recombines TRBV4-3 with TRBJ1-4; 7 bases fit TRBD1. V was pared by 0 bases and J by 5 bases, with 9 bases of the junction left unmatched. The CDR3 is 17 amino acids. Germline V gene data show CDR1 as LGHNA and CDR2 as YSLEER. CDR3: CASSQDLATGRNEKLFF. CDR3 nucleotide sequence: TGCGCCAGCAGCCAAGATCTAGCGACAGGGCGGAATGAAAAACTGTTTTTT.

This clone turned up a few times. This rearrangement joins TRBV10-3 to TRBJ1-1; TRBD1 might be the D (5 bases). The V and J ends lost 3 bases and 13 bases respectively, with 18 bases between them. Germline loops: CDR1 ENHRY, CDR2 SYGVKD. The CDR3 consists of 13 residues. The DNA for the CDR3 is TGTGCCATCAGTGATCCCCGCACGGCGGGGGGTTTCTTT. As protein: CAISDPRTAGGFF.

This clone was seen only a few times. The chain couples TRBV30 to TRBJ2-7; D gene unclear. This CDR3 region has 13 residues. CDR1 GTSNPN and CDR2 SVGIG come from the germline V gene (reference sequence). Trimming shortened V by 4 bases and J by 1 base, and 11 bases separated the two germline ends. Here the CDR3 DNA reads TGTGCCTGGAATTTACTACCTTCCTACGAGCAGTACTTC. It is translated as CAWNLLPSYEQYF.

This rearrangement joins TRBV27 to TRBJ2-3; 8 bases match TRBD2. V was clipped by 5 bases and J by 4 bases; unmatched bases: 5. Germline-derived CDR1 and CDR2 are MNHEY and SMNVEV (reference sequence). There are 14 residues in the CDR3. CDR3 region: CASSRREEADTQYF. CDR3 sequence (DNA): TGTGCCAGCAGTCGGCGGGAGGAAGCAGATACGCAGTATTTT.

The V call is TRBV2, the J call TRBJ2-2; the D gene could be TRBD1 or TRBD2 (5 bases each). The CDR3 covers 15 residues. Germline assignment: CDR1 SNHLY and CDR2 FYNNEI. The V gene lost 5 bases and the J gene lost 6 bases, with 16 bases spanning the gap. CDR3 region: CASSPHSGGSGELFF. The CDR3 DNA sequence: TGTGCCAGCAGTCCACACAGTGGGGGATCCGGGGAGCTGTTTTTT.

V gene TRBV9 combines with J gene TRBJ2-3; 8 bases map to TRBD2. This CDR3 contains 15 residues. The germline V gene has CDR1 SGDLS and CDR2 YYNGEE. V dropped 3 bases and J dropped 0; count of bases not matched to a gene: 3. In DNA, the CDR3 is TGTGCCAGCAGCGCAGCGGGGGTTAGCACAGATACGCAGTATTTT. It yields the protein CASSAAGVSTDTQYF.

The chain couples TRBV7-2 to TRBJ2-5; 8 bases are a match to TRBD1. The CDR3 runs to 16 residues. Germline V gene data show CDR1 as SGHTA and CDR2 as FQGNSA. J gave up 2 bases and V 5 bases, and 10 bases lay outside the gene matches. CDR3: CASSPNSGQGQETQYF. For the CDR3, the DNA is TGTGCCAGCAGCCCCAACTCCGGACAGGGTCAAGAGACCCAGTACTTC. Based on the CDR3 plus reference TRBV7-2 and TRBJ2-5, the full variable domain is GAGVSQSPSNKVTEKGKDVELRCDPISGHTALYWYRQSLGQGLEFLIYFQGNSAPDKSGLPSDRFSAERTGGSVSTLTIQRTQQEDSAVYLCASSPNSGQGQETQYFGPGTRLLVL.

The V call is TRBV2, the J call TRBJ1-2; 12 bases are a match to TRBD1. V was pared by 7 bases and J by 4 bases, with 10 bases of the junction left unmatched. This CDR3 is 16 amino acids long. Germline lookup yields CDR1 SNHLY and CDR2 FYNNEI. CDR3 loop: CASKVGGTGGFYGYTF. The CDR3 DNA is TGTGCCAGCAAGGTCGGGGGGACAGGGGGCTTCTATGGCTACACCTTC.

This chain's CDR3 is CASTGTGNEQYF. The DNA of the CDR3 is TGCGCCAGCACCGGGACAGGGAACGAGCAGTACTTC. The genes are TRBV5-1 and TRBJ2-5; 9 nucleotides line up with TRBD1. The closer fit of TRBJ2-7 to the DNA end suggests the J call may be wrong. CDR1 is SGHRS and CDR2 is YFSETQ in the germline V gene. This CDR3 has 12 amino acids.

CDR3 in DNA: TGTGCCAGCAGCTTACGCCCCAGGTCCCGGGACAGGGGCGAGCAGTACTTC. This gives the protein CASSLRPRSRDRGEQYF. The chain carries TRBV7-8 and TRBJ2-7; 10 bases match TRBD1. In germline, CDR1 is SGHVS, CDR2 FQNEAQ. The CDR3 extends over 17 amino acids. Trimming removed 2 bases from V and 6 bases from J; junction bases left unmatched: 13.

The V call is TRBV4-3, the J call TRBJ1-5, with D maybe TRBD1 (5 bases). The germline CDR1 and CDR2 sequences are LGHNA and YSLEER. This CDR3 contains 14 residues. Trimming left V 3 bases short and J 5 bases short, with 11 bases between. The CDR3 bases are TGCGCCAGCAGCCAGGGTGGGGCGCATCAGCCCCAGCATTTT. Protein: CASSQGGAHQPQHF.

The chain joins TRBV19 to TRBJ2-5; D gene unclear. The CDR3 loop spans 14 amino acids. Germline assignment: CDR1 LNHDA and CDR2 SQIVND (reference sequence). V lost 4 bases and J 4 bases, leaving 13 bases between the germline ends. CDR3 sequence: CASSKDPRGETQYF. The DNA for the CDR3 is TGTGCCAGTAGTAAGGATCCTCGAGGAGAGACCCAGTACTTC.

The V and J genes are TRBV9 and TRBJ2-3; D is perhaps TRBD2 (5 bases). Germline V CDR1 and CDR2: SGDLS, YYNGEE. Trimming left V 5 bases short and J 2 bases short, with 12 bases between. This CDR3 is 14 amino acids long. The CDR3 is CASRLGADTDTQYF. CDR3 sequence (DNA): TGTGCCAGCAGGCTGGGAGCGGACACAGATACGCAGTATTTT.

This sequence joins TRBV9 and TRBJ2-5; 7 bases match TRBD1. CDR3 length: 15 amino acids. V lost 3 bases and J lost 1; bases outside the gene matches: 6. Germline V gives CDR1 SGDLS, CDR2 YYNGEE. CDR3 sequence (DNA): TGTGCCAGCAGCGGACAGGGAGTCGGCCAAGAGACCCAGTACTTC. Translation: CASSGQGVGQETQYF.